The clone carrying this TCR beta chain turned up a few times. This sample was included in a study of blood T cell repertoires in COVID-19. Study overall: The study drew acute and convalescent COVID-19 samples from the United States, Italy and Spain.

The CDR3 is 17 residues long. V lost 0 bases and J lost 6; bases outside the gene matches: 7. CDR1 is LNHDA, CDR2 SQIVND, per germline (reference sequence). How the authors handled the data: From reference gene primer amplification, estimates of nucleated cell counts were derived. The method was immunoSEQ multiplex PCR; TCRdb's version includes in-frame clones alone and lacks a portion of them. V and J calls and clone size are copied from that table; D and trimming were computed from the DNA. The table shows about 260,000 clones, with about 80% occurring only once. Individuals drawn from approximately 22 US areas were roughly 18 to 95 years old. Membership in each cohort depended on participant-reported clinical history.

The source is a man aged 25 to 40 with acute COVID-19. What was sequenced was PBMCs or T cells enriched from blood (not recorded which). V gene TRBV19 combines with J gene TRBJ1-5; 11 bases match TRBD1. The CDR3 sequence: CASSIDGPGTGGQPQHF. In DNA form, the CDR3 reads TGTGCCAGTAGTATAGATGGACCCGGGACAGGGGGTCAGCCCCAGCATTTT.